The clone carrying this TCR beta chain was counted a few times. This sample was taken from a study of early T cells in non-severe SARS-CoV-2 infection. CDR1 is SGHDT and CDR2 is YYEEEE in the germline V gene. The CDR3 is 14 amino acids. Losses at the gene ends were 3 bases for V and 8 bases for J; bases not matched to a gene: 9. TCRdb redid the calling of the 5' RACE reads with MiXCR, one entry per CDR3 protein. The sample carries about 110,000 distinct CDR3 sequences, 12% recorded once. The V call is TRBV5-6, the J call TRBJ1-2; 8 nucleotides match TRBD1. Specimen: whole blood. The source of this sequence is an adult who was a healthcare worker with PCR-confirmed SARS-CoV-2 infection or an uninfected control (not recorded which). The CDR3 DNA reads TGTGCCAGCAGCTCGACAGGGGCGCGGCGAGGCTACACCTTC. Amino acid sequence: CASSSTGARRGYTF.